This T cell receptor beta chain was recovered during a study of CD8 T cells in ankylosing spondylitis (TCRdb year 2017). Background on the whole study: The study set out to find disease-linked TCR variants by profiling T cell receptor beta repertoires in ankylosing spondylitis patients and healthy donors. The full study cohort comprised 25 or so ankylosing spondylitis patients and 85 to 120 healthy donors. Samples of peripheral blood were taken, and for ankylosing spondylitis patients, synovial fluid was collected as well.

This clonotype was counted a few times. Its antigen is unknown. Base qualities are missing; no much larger clone stands one base away. The V end gives up 0 bases and the J end 5 bases, leaving 7 bases in the junction not matched to a gene. Sequences SGHRS (CDR1) and YFSETQ (CDR2) are obtained from the germline V gene. The CDR3 numbers 15 residues from cysteine through phenylalanine. The only DNA kept is the CDR3, 45 bases in frame from the first base. What the authors observed across the whole study: A CD8+ phenotype was shown by the disease-linked clones, which were found at relatively low frequencies in peripheral blood. Some motif variants had previously been reported in the synovial fluid and blood of reactive arthritis patients, which suggests shared mechanisms of disease initiation. According to the report, matched synovial fluid samples from ankylosing spondylitis patients were significantly enriched for the disease-linked clones. A TCR beta motif of several highly homologous amino acid variants appeared characteristic of blood from ankylosing spondylitis patients.

The instrument given in TCRdb is Illumina HiSeq 2500. TCR beta libraries were prepared by quantitative 5'-RACE with molecular barcodes. The authors' analysis ran thus. Disease-linked TCR variants were identified with a new computational method built on a probabilistic model of VDJ rearrangement. TCRdb applied fastp at Q25 and MiXCR to the public reads, then kept only in-frame beta chains. Rows merge per CDR3 protein into single entries with the most common DNA and genes. These V and J calls originate from TCRdb's pipeline instead of the authors' own analysis. Recorded for this sample are approximately 400,000 distinct CDR3 sequences; roughly 18% of them occurred a single time. The ten largest clones add up to approximately 1% of the sample.

The V gene is TRBV5-1 and the J gene is TRBJ2-7, and 8 junction bases match TRBD1. Sequenced: blood, either unsorted or a sorted T cell fraction (not recorded which). This receptor was taken from a male donor with ankylosing spondylitis. In nucleotides, the sequence is TGCGCCAGCAGCTTGGGGGACAGGAATGAGCACGAGCAGTACTTC. This is translated as CASSLGDRNEHEQYF. The full variable domain, completed from the reference TRBV5-1 and TRBJ2-7 proteins outside the CDR3, reads KAGVTQTPRYLIKTRGQQVTLSCSPISGHRSVSWYQQTPGQGLQFLFEYFSETQRNKGNFPGRFSGRQFSNSRSEMNVSTLELGDSALYLCASSLGDRNEHEQYFGPGTRLTVT.